One and the same sample provided the 14 T cell receptor beta chains below, sequenced in a study of cytomegalovirus exposure and HLA in healthy donors. PCR was performed using 60 Vbeta and 13 Jbeta primers. TCRdb's table, derived via immunoSEQ multiplex PCR, lists solely in-frame clones and lacks some. The sample yields 150,000 to 200,000 clones, about 81% seen once. Source material: PBMCs. Source of these receptors: a woman under 30 in good health and CMV-seronegative.

The chain couples TRBV7-9 to TRBJ1-3; D not certain. The CDR3 has 15 amino acids. The V end lost 1 base, the J end lost 4 bases, and 11 bases lay between the germline ends. Germline V gene lookup returns CDR1 SEHNR and CDR2 FQNEAQ (reference sequence). CDR3 bases: TGTGCCAGCAGCTTAGTAGCCGGGATCGGAAACACCATATATTTT. This translates into CASSLVAGIGNTIYF.

The rearrangement uses TRBV12-5 and TRBJ1-3; 7 bases are a match to TRBD1. This CDR3 has 18 amino acids. Per the germline V gene, CDR1 is LGHNT and CDR2 is FRNRAP. V lost 3 bases, J lost 0 bases, and 11 bases stayed unmatched. The CDR3 coding sequence is TGTGCTAGTGGTTTATATACCGGGACAGAGAGCTCTGGAAACACCATATATTTT. Encoded protein: CASGLYTGTESSGNTIYF. The full variable domain, in which reference TRBV12-5 and TRBJ1-3 provide the parts outside the CDR3, is DARVTQTPRHKVTEMGQEVTMRCQPILGHNTVFWYRQTMMQGLELLAYFRNRAPLDDSGMPKDRFSAEMPDATLATLKIQPSEPRDSAVYFCASGLYTGTESSGNTIYFGEGSWLTVV.

This clone was seen a handful of times. The chain recombines TRBV7-2 with TRBJ2-1; TRBD2 is a possible D gene (6 bases). The length of the CDR3 is 15 residues. V lost 5 bases to trimming and J lost 6 bases, with 17 bases between them. The germline CDR1 and CDR2 sequences are SGHTA and FQGNSA. CDR3 residues: CASSRGAGTFNEQFF. CDR3 coding DNA: TGTGCCAGCAGCCGAGGGGCGGGAACCTTCAATGAGCAGTTCTTC.

This clone appeared a single time. The junction departs from germline at one end; a sequencing error may be responsible. This chain uses TRBV7-9 with TRBJ2-7; TRBD2 matches 8 bases. CDR3 length: 16 residues. Germline V gene data show CDR1 as SEHNR and CDR2 as FQNEAQ (reference sequence). Written as DNA, the CDR3 is TGTTCCAGCAGCTTAGGACTAGCCCAGACGTACTACGAGCAGTACTTC. It codes for CSSSLGLAQTYYEQYF.

This sequence joins TRBV7-3 and TRBJ2-6; weak D call: TRBD1 (5 bases). This CDR3 has 15 residues. V was trimmed by 3 bases and J by 0 bases, leaving 6 bases between them. CDR1 is SGHTA, CDR2 FQGTGA, per germline. CDR3 sequence (DNA): TGTGCCAGCAGCTTCACAGGCTCTGGGGCCAACGTCCTGACTTTC. The encoded protein is CASSFTGSGANVLTF.

V usage is TRBV18 and J usage is TRBJ1-2; D gene ambiguous. The CDR3 runs to 15 residues. Between the trimmed V and J ends, which lost 2 bases and 4 bases, there was a span of 14 bases. Germline V gives CDR1 KGHSH, CDR2 LQKENI. CDR3 sequence: CASSPSEEGIYGYTF. The CDR3 DNA is TGTGCCAGCTCACCATCGGAGGAAGGGATCTATGGCTACACCTTC.

This rearrangement joins TRBV7-6 to TRBJ1-2; D may be TRBD1 (6 bases). CDR3 length: 13 residues. Trimming shortened V by 3 bases and J by 8 bases, and 13 bases separated the two germline ends. Germline CDR1 reads SGHVS; CDR2 reads FNYEAQ. CDR3 nucleotides: TGTGCCAGCAGCTTCGGACAGTATCGGGGCTACACCTTC. Translation gives CASSFGQYRGYTF. The full variable domain, completed using reference TRBV7-6 and TRBJ1-2, is GAGVSQSPRYKVTKRGQDVALRCDPISGHVSLYWYRQALGQGPEFLTYFNYEAQQDKSGLPNDRFSAERPEGSISTLTIQRTEQRDSAMYRCASSFGQYRGYTFGSGTRLTVV.

This clone was found a few times. The V and J genes are TRBV15 and TRBJ1-1; D gene ambiguous. Germline V gene lookup returns CDR1 LNHNV and CDR2 YYDKDF (reference sequence). There are 12 residues in the CDR3. V lost 0 bases, J lost 6 bases, and 5 bases lay in between. Here the CDR3 reads CATSRDGAEAFF. The CDR3 bases are TGTGCCACCAGCAGAGATGGAGCTGAAGCTTTCTTT.

The genes are TRBV2 and TRBJ2-1, with 11 bases identical to TRBD2. V shed 4 bases and J 10 bases; nucleotides not matched to a gene: 12. Germline CDR1 is SNHLY and CDR2 is FYNNEI. The CDR3 is 16 amino acids. CDR3 nucleotides: TGTGCCAGCAGTGTATCGAGACTAGCGGGGTCCGTGGAGCAGTTCTTC. It encodes CASSVSRLAGSVEQFF.

This clone turned up a few times. The chain uses TRBV7-2 and TRBJ2-7; D is possibly TRBD2 (6 bases). Germline CDR1 is SGHTA and CDR2 is FQGNSA. The V and J ends lost 5 bases and 6 bases respectively, with 23 bases between them. The CDR3 has 16 amino acids. The CDR3 DNA reads as TGTGCCAGCAGCCATCACCGGGAGTCGGGTCTACGCGAGCAGTACTTC. It codes for CASSHHRESGLREQYF.

The chain employs TRBV9 and TRBJ2-6; TRBD1 matches 9 bases. Trimming cost V 2 bases and J 1 base; bases outside gene matches: 7. This CDR3 region has 18 residues. CDR1 and CDR2 (germline): SGDLS, YYNGEE. The CDR3 spells CASSVTGGGESGANVLTF. For the CDR3, the DNA is TGTGCCAGCAGCGTTACAGGGGGCGGAGAATCTGGGGCCAACGTCCTGACTTTC.

This clone came up a few times. Other DNA sequences in the same sample also yield this CDR3. This chain joins TRBV28 and TRBJ1-1; D is unresolved. The germline CDR1 and CDR2 sequences are MDHEN and SYDVKM. CDR3 length: 14 residues. V gave up 5 bases and J gave up 1 base, with 11 bases separating them. The CDR3 nucleotides read TGTGCCAGCAGTCTTGTAGGAGGGAACACTGAAGCTTTCTTT. It codes for CASSLVGGNTEAFF. Full variable domain (missing parts from reference TRBV28 and TRBJ1-1): DVKVTQSSRYLVKRTGEKVFLECVQDMDHENMFWYRQDPGLGLRLIYFSYDVKMKEKGDIPEGYSVSREKKERFSLILESASTNQTSMYLCASSLVGGNTEAFFGQGTRLTVV.

This clone occurred a few times. The V and J genes are TRBV2 and TRBJ1-4; TRBD1 matches 8 bases. This CDR3 is 16 amino acids long. Germline V gene lookup returns CDR1 SNHLY and CDR2 FYNNEI. The trim removed 7 bases at V and 0 bases at J, leaving 7 bases unmatched. CDR3 sequence: CASKTGVGTTNEKLFF. CDR3 DNA sequence: TGTGCCAGCAAGACAGGGGTTGGGACAACTAATGAAAAACTGTTTTTT.

The chain combines TRBV4-1 with TRBJ1-1; D gene uncertain. The V end lost 0 bases, the J end lost 7 bases, and 9 bases lay between the germline ends. CDR3 length: 13 residues. Germline V gene data show CDR1 as MGHRA and CDR2 as YSYEKL. The CDR3 loop is CASSQDEVYEAFF. The CDR3 bases are TGCGCCAGCAGCCAAGACGAGGTTTATGAAGCTTTCTTT.